These 2 T cell receptor beta chains were all obtained from the same sample, sequenced in a study of CD8 T cells in Susac syndrome. RNA totalling roughly 0.45 to 1 ug underwent reverse transcription with random hexamers. TCRdb used MiXCR to reprocess the immunoSEQ multiplex PCR reads, holding one entry per CDR3 protein. The profile shows more than 65,000 distinct CDR3 sequences, just under 95% of them singletons. The sequencing input was CD8+ T cells from PBMCs. These receptors came from a human donor in good health.

This clonotype was detected only once. The CDR3 coding sequence is TGTGCCAGCAGTTACGCACCCAGGGTACAGTACGAGCAGTACGTC. Translating it yields CASSYAPRVQYEQYV. This chain links TRBV6-5 with TRBJ2-7; possibly TRBD1 for D (5 bases). Germline V lookup: CDR1 MNHEY, CDR2 SVGAGI. The CDR3 has 15 residues. Trimming left V 2 bases short and J 4 bases short, with 15 bases between.

This chain links TRBV27 with TRBJ2-6; D is ambiguous. CDR3 length equals 15 residues. Germline CDR1 reads MNHEY; CDR2 reads SMNVEV (reference sequence). V lost 2 bases to trimming and J lost 4 bases, with 9 bases between them. CDR3 DNA sequence: TGTGCCAGCAGTTTACAGACCCGCGGGGCCAACGTCCTGACTTTC. Translation gives CASSLQTRGANVLTF.